This T cell receptor beta chain comes out of a study of cytomegalovirus exposure and HLA in healthy donors. For the study at large: The Caucasian-associated ancestry cluster held roughly 78% of around 380 genotyped donors. The study's findings and limits: Accurate HLA-A and HLA-B prediction from TCR beta sequences was reported for most subjects.

This CDR3 comprises 14 residues. The germline V gene encodes CDR1 SGHNT and CDR2 YYREEE (reference sequence). Between the trimmed V and J ends, which lost 2 bases and 3 bases, there was a span of 12 bases. Primers for the PCR totalled 60 Vbeta and 13 Jbeta. Sequencing was performed with immunoSEQ multiplex PCR; in TCRdb, only in-frame clones are kept and a portion is missing. The data show about 150,000 clones, roughly 9.7% seen once. This clone has only a few counts. Its matching antigen is unknown. The sequence was obtained from a man in his forties or fifties in good health and CMV-seronegative. The material sequenced was PBMCs. The V and J genes are TRBV5-4 and TRBJ2-7; TRBD1 is a possible D gene (5 bases). CDR3 bases: TGTGCCAGCAGCTTTAAGGGGTTAAGCTACGAGCAGTACTTC. Its translation is CASSFKGLSYEQYF.